A single sample gave rise to the 17 T cell receptor beta chains below, sequenced in a study of cytomegalovirus exposure and HLA in healthy donors. The PCR made use of 60 Vbeta and 13 Jbeta primers. Clones were sequenced by immunoSEQ multiplex PCR, and TCRdb holds only the in-frame ones, with some missing. The data show 200,000 to 250,000 clones, about 80% seen once. Sequenced sample: PBMCs. These TCRs come from a man younger than 30 in good health and CMV-seronegative.

V gene TRBV9 combines with J gene TRBJ1-4, with D hard to call. Deletions cut 0 bases from V and 12 bases from J, with 12 bases between. The germline V gene has CDR1 SGDLS and CDR2 YYNGEE. This CDR3 spans 13 amino acids. The CDR3 DNA follows: TGTGCCAGCAGCGTAGGACTCACGGGAGAACTGTTTTTT. It codes for CASSVGLTGELFF.

The chain links TRBV19 to TRBJ2-5; the D is unclear. The CDR3 spans 12 residues. The V end was cut by 6 bases, the J end by 4 bases, with 9 bases between. CDR1 is LNHDA and CDR2 is SQIVND in the germline V gene (reference sequence). The CDR3 coding sequence is TGTGCCAGTAGCCAATGGAGAGAGACCCAGTACTTC. The encoded protein is CASSQWRETQYF.

This chain connects TRBV6-1 to TRBJ1-1; D remains unclear. V lost 6 bases to trimming and J lost 1 base, with 12 bases between them. This CDR3 spans 14 amino acids. The germline CDR1 and CDR2 sequences are MNHNS and SASEGT. CDR3 nucleotide sequence: TGTGCCAGCAGAGTTAGAGCGACGAACACTGAAGCTTTCTTT. Translation: CASRVRATNTEAFF.

This chain links TRBV28 with TRBJ1-2; 11 positions match TRBD1. This CDR3 region has 14 residues. The ends lost 6 bases at V and 12 bases at J; junction bases unmatched: 12. Germline lookup yields CDR1 MDHEN and CDR2 SYDVKM. The CDR3 DNA follows: TGTGCCAGCAGCCTTCCGGGACAGGGGGTGATAGACACCTTC. Translation gives CASSLPGQGVIDTF.

The rearrangement uses TRBV9 and TRBJ2-1; TRBD1 is a possible D gene (5 bases). This CDR3 region has 20 residues. V was clipped by 4 bases and J by 0 bases, with 26 bases between them. In germline, CDR1 is SGDLS, CDR2 YYNGEE. CDR3 nucleotides: TGTGCCAGCAGCACCCGGGTTGAGAGTCAACAAGGACACTCCTACAATGAGCAGTTCTTC. Amino acids: CASSTRVESQQGHSYNEQFF.

This sequence joins TRBV7-3 and TRBJ1-1, with D possibly TRBD1 on 5 matching bases. Per the germline V gene, CDR1 is SGHTA and CDR2 is FQGTGA. The CDR3 extends over 14 amino acids. The V end lost 6 bases, the J end lost 5 bases, and 16 bases lay between the germline ends. The CDR3 DNA reads as TGTGCCAGCAGTCCCGGGGGGGTTGAGACTGAAGCTTTCTTT. Encoded protein: CASSPGGVETEAFF.

The chain carries TRBV18 and TRBJ1-2, with D possibly matching TRBD1 (6 bases). Germline CDR1 and CDR2: KGHSH and LQKENI. The V end lost 0 bases, the J end lost 1 base, and 15 bases lay between the germline ends. The CDR3 length is 17 residues. This CDR3 reads CASSPPSGRTDNYGYTF. The CDR3 nucleotides read TGTGCCAGCTCACCACCGTCCGGCAGGACAGATAACTATGGCTACACCTTC.

The chain carries TRBV9 and TRBJ2-7, with D unresolved. CDR3 size: 14 residues. Trimming pared 4 bases from V and 0 bases from J, leaving 11 bases between. In germline, CDR1 is SGDLS, CDR2 YYNGEE. The DNA of the CDR3 is TGTGCCAGCAGCCCGACATCGAGCTCCTACGAGCAGTACTTC. Protein product: CASSPTSSSYEQYF.

The chain couples TRBV6-4 to TRBJ2-5, with TRBD2 identical over 11 bases. V was clipped by 2 bases and J by 0 bases; unmatched bases: 11. CDR1 and CDR2 (germline): MRHNA, SNTAGT. The CDR3 totals 19 residues. CDR3 loop: CASSDDWGLAEGNQETQYF. The CDR3 coding sequence is TGTGCCAGCAGTGACGATTGGGGACTAGCGGAAGGGAACCAAGAGACCCAGTACTTC.

The rearrangement links TRBV28 to TRBJ1-2, with 11 bases aligning to TRBD1. J gave up 8 bases and V 6 bases, and 11 bases lay outside the gene matches. Germline loops: CDR1 MDHEN, CDR2 SYDVKM. The CDR3 extends over 15 amino acids. The CDR3 DNA follows: TGTGCCAGCAGCTCTGGACAGGGGGCCCCTTTAGGCTACACCTTC. Protein product: CASSSGQGAPLGYTF.

The chain uses TRBV9 and TRBJ2-2; 10 bases line up with TRBD1. Per the germline V gene, CDR1 is SGDLS and CDR2 is YYNGEE. The CDR3 contains 18 residues. With 2 bases clipped from V and 0 bases from J, the junction kept 7 bases outside the gene matches. CDR3 nucleotides: TGTGCCAGCAGCGTCTGGGGGACAGGGGCCACGAACACCGGGGAGCTGTTTTTT. As protein: CASSVWGTGATNTGELFF.

The rearrangement joins TRBV27 to TRBJ2-7; 8 bases map to TRBD1. The germline V gene encodes CDR1 MNHEY and CDR2 SMNVEV (reference sequence). Trimming cost V 5 bases and J 1 base; bases outside gene matches: 7. This CDR3 comprises 15 residues. CDR3 DNA sequence: TGTGCCAGCAGTCTTAGGACAGGGTCATCCTACGAGCAGTACTTC. Protein: CASSLRTGSSYEQYF.

The V call is TRBV7-9, the J call TRBJ2-3; no clear D. The CDR3 covers 15 residues. The V gene lost 1 base and the J gene lost 0 bases, with 8 bases spanning the gap. The germline gives CDR1 SEHNR, CDR2 FQNEAQ (reference sequence). For the CDR3, the DNA is TGTGCCAGCAGCTTAGGTACCGGTAGCACAGATACGCAGTATTTT. This codes for CASSLGTGSTDTQYF. Based on the CDR3 plus reference TRBV7-9 and TRBJ2-3, the full variable domain is DTGVSQNPRHKITKRGQNVTFRCDPISEHNRLYWYRQTLGQGPEFLTYFQNEAQLEKSRLLSDRFSAERPKGSFSTLEIQRTEQGDSAMYLCASSLGTGSTDTQYFGPGTRLTVL.

The CDR3 sequence: CAISESAGPYEQYF. Written as DNA, the CDR3 is TGTGCCATCAGTGAGTCAGCGGGACCCTACGAGCAGTACTTC. The rearrangement joins TRBV10-3 to TRBJ2-7; 7 bases agree with TRBD2. The CDR3 loop spans 14 amino acids. V gave up 0 bases and J gave up 2 bases; unmatched junction bases: 1. Per germline, CDR1 ENHRY and CDR2 SYGVKD.

The V and J genes are TRBV2 and TRBJ2-7; D possibly corresponds to TRBD2 (6 bases). There are 16 residues in the CDR3. Germline V gene sequence: CDR1 SNHLY, CDR2 FYNNEI. V gave up 1 base and J gave up 1 base, with 14 bases separating them. CDR3 nucleotides: TGTGCCAGCAGTGAAGAGGCGAGGGCGGGGTCCTACGAGCAGTACTTC. Translation gives CASSEEARAGSYEQYF.

This chain uses TRBV5-1 with TRBJ2-1; D gene ambiguous. Trimming took 0 bases from V and 3 from J, leaving 10 bases between them. CDR3 size: 15 residues. The germline V gene has CDR1 SGHRS and CDR2 YFSETQ. This chain's CDR3 is CASSLAERVYNEQFF. In DNA form, the CDR3 reads TGCGCCAGCAGCTTGGCCGAACGGGTCTACAATGAGCAGTTCTTC. Together with reference TRBV5-1 and TRBJ2-1, the CDR3 gives the full variable domain: KAGVTQTPRYLIKTRGQQVTLSCSPISGHRSVSWYQQTPGQGLQFLFEYFSETQRNKGNFPGRFSGRQFSNSRSEMNVSTLELGDSALYLCASSLAERVYNEQFFGPGTRLTVL.

This chain connects TRBV5-1 to TRBJ2-2; D might be TRBD1 (6 bases). This CDR3 comprises 14 residues. Germline V CDR1 and CDR2: SGHRS, YFSETQ. V dropped 4 bases and J dropped 1 base, with 8 bases sitting between them. The DNA of the CDR3 is TGCGCCAGCAGCCCGACAGGGAACACCGGGGAGCTGTTTTTT. Translated, it gives CASSPTGNTGELFF. The complete variable domain, with remaining parts taken from reference TRBV5-1 and TRBJ2-2, reads KAGVTQTPRYLIKTRGQQVTLSCSPISGHRSVSWYQQTPGQGLQFLFEYFSETQRNKGNFPGRFSGRQFSNSRSEMNVSTLELGDSALYLCASSPTGNTGELFFGEGSRLTVL.